This T cell receptor (beta chain) was documented in a study of Ad26.COV2.S vaccination and SARS-CoV-2 variants. Across the study: Into the muscle, Ad26.COV2.S was dosed once or twice, 56 days apart.

Germline V gives CDR1 LGHNA, CDR2 YSLEER. This CDR3 has 14 amino acids. The table came from immunoSEQ multiplex PCR; TCRdb's copy has only in-frame clones and leaves some out. The sample contains about 680,000 clones, 89% of which appear only once. The treatment was: 15 to 20 received Ad26.COV2.S at low or high dose, single or two shots; 5 received placebo; per-sample allocation not given. It was on day 63 after the first vaccine or placebo injection that samples were taken. Participants' vaccine, an Ad26 vector, delivered Wuhan-strain SARS-CoV-2 spike. Broader study findings: Analyses of TCR breadth and depth may have underestimated total T cell responses. People given the vaccine had a wider spike-specific TCR breadth than placebo recipients did.

To note about this clone: Antigen specificity is unknown.

The receptor comes from a person between 18 and 59 years old who received the Ad26.COV2.S COVID-19 vaccine or a placebo. This material consisted of peripheral blood, taken in a trial of Ad26.COV2.S vaccine versus placebo. J is TRBJ2-7 and V is TRBV4-3, with 8 bases lining up with TRBD1. Near its end, the DNA agrees better with TRBJ2-1, so the J call may be wrong. The DNA for the CDR3 is TGCGCCAGCAGCCAGCGGACAGGGAACAATGAGCAGTTCTTC. It is translated as CASSQRTGNNEQFF.